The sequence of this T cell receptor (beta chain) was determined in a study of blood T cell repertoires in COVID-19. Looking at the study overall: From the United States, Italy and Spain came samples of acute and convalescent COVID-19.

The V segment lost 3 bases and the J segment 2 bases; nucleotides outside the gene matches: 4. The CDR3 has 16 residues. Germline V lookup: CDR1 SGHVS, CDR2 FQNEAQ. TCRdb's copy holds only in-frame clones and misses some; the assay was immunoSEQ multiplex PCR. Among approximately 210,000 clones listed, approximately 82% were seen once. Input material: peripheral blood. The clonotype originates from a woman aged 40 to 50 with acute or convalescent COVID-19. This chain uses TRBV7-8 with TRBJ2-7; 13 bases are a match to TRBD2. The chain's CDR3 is CASSFGTSGTPYEQYF. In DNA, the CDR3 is TGTGCCAGCAGCTTCGGGACTAGCGGGACCCCCTACGAGCAGTACTTC.